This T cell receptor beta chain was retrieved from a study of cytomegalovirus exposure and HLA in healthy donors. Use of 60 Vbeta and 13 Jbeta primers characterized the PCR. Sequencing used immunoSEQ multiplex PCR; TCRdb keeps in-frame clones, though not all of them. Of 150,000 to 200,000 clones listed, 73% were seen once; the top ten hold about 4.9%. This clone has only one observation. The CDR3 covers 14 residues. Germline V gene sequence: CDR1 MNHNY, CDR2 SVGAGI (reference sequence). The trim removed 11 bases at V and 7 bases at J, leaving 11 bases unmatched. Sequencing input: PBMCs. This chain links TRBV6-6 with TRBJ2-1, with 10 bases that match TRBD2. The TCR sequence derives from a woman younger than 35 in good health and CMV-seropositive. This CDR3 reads CASRGLAGANEQFF. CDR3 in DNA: TGTGCCTCACGTGGGCTAGCGGGAGCAAATGAGCAGTTCTTC.